Following are 2 T cell receptor beta chains from one sample sequenced in a study of blood T cell repertoires in COVID-19. Produced via immunoSEQ multiplex PCR; TCRdb's table is partial and in-frame only. The sample lists roughly 160,000 clones, about 80% seen once, with about 1.9% in the top ten. The sample was peripheral blood. All receptors derive from a woman older than 75 with acute or convalescent COVID-19.

This clone came up a few times. CDR3 residues: CASSVGKGSTDTQYF. The CDR3 DNA reads as TGTGCCAGCAGTGTTGGAAAGGGGAGCACAGATACGCAGTATTTT. This chain links TRBV2 with TRBJ2-3; maybe TRBD1 (5 bases). The V and J ends lost 4 bases and 0 bases respectively, with 11 bases between them. Per germline, CDR1 SNHLY and CDR2 FYNNEI. This CDR3 has 15 residues. Variable domain in full (rest from reference TRBV2 and TRBJ2-3): EPEVTQTPSHQVTQMGQEVILRCVPISNHLYFYWYRQILGQKVEFLVSFYNNEISEKSEIFDDQFSVERPDGSNFTLKIRSTKLEDSAMYFCASSVGKGSTDTQYFGPGTRLTVL.

V gene TRBV29-1 combines with J gene TRBJ2-1; 8 bases match TRBD2. This CDR3 is built from 14 residues. V shed 0 bases and J 9 bases; nucleotides not matched to a gene: 7. Germline CDR1 and CDR2: SQVTM and ANQGSEA. The CDR3 DNA follows: TGCAGCGTTGAAGAGGGCTTCCGGGGGGGTGAGCAGTTCTTC. Residues: CSVEEGFRGGEQFF.